These 17 T cell receptor beta chains were sequenced from one sample in a study of blood T cell repertoires in COVID-19. The repertoire was sequenced with immunoSEQ multiplex PCR; TCRdb's copy has only in-frame clones and lacks some. Of over 150,000 clones in the sample, around 85% were seen once. Sequencing was done on a sample of peripheral blood. The receptors were gathered from an elderly man with COVID-19, enrolled during active disease.

J is TRBJ1-2 and V is TRBV7-2; perhaps TRBD1 as D (5 bases). The CDR3 is 15 residues long. CDR1 is SGHTA and CDR2 is FQGNSA in the germline V gene. V shed 3 bases and J shed 1 base, with 12 bases lying between them. CDR3 sequence: CASSFQGTNNYGYTF. The CDR3 DNA reads TGTGCCAGCAGCTTCCAGGGTACCAATAACTATGGCTACACCTTC.

This CDR3 reads CASSRDYEQYF. In DNA form, the CDR3 reads TGTGCCAGCAGCCGCGACTACGAGCAGTACTTC. The chain has TRBV6-2 or TRBV6-3 and TRBJ2-7; no firm D call. The CDR3 spans 11 residues. The V gene's germline CDR1 is MNHEY and CDR2 SVGEGT. Trimming took off 6 bases at V and 3 bases at J, with 6 bases between the two ends.

The chain employs TRBV11-2 and TRBJ2-7, with 10 bases identical to TRBD1. This CDR3 is built from 16 residues. In germline, CDR1 is SGHAT, CDR2 FQNNGV. The trim removed 2 bases at V and 7 bases at J, leaving 11 bases unmatched. CDR3 coding DNA: TGTGCCAGCAGCTTAAGGGACAGGGGCCCTTGGTCGGAGCAGTACTTC. Encoded protein: CASSLRDRGPWSEQYF. The full variable domain, in which reference TRBV11-2 and TRBJ2-7 provide the parts outside the CDR3, is EAGVAQSPRYKIIEKRQSVAFWCNPISGHATLYWYQQILGQGPKLLIQFQNNGVVDDSQLPKDRFSAERLKGVDSTLKIQPAKLEDSAVYLCASSLRDRGPWSEQYFGPGTRLTVT.

The J gene is TRBJ1-2, the V gene TRBV6-2 or TRBV6-3, with 7 bases matching TRBD1. Germline V gene sequence: CDR1 MNHEY, CDR2 SVGEGT. V was pared by 1 base and J by 1 base, with 12 bases of the junction left unmatched. The CDR3 sequence is 18 residues long. The CDR3 DNA reads as TGTGCCAGCAGTTACTGGCTTCTAAAAAGACAGGGTAACTATGGCTACACCTTC. This sequence encodes CASSYWLLKRQGNYGYTF.

This clone turned up a few times. The V gene is TRBV5-1, the J gene TRBJ2-3; perhaps TRBD1 as D (5 bases). The germline V gene has CDR1 SGHRS and CDR2 YFSETQ. The V end was cut by 0 bases, the J end by 3 bases, with 5 bases between. The CDR3 extends over 13 amino acids. The CDR3: CASSLEGTDTQYF. The CDR3 DNA reads as TGCGCCAGCAGCTTGGAGGGGACAGATACGCAGTATTTT.

The genes are TRBV7-3 and TRBJ2-2; the match to TRBD1 covers 9 bases. Unmatched junction bases numbered 5, after V lost 1 base and J lost 5 bases. The germline CDR1 and CDR2 sequences are SGHTA and FQGTGA. The CDR3 runs 16 residues. CDR3 region: CASSLRSGTGTGELFF. The CDR3 DNA sequence: TGTGCCAGCAGCTTAAGGTCCGGGACAGGGACCGGGGAGCTGTTTTTT.

This clone was seen a handful of times. This sequence joins TRBV6-6 and TRBJ1-4; a possible D gene is TRBD1 (5 bases). Germline V lookup: CDR1 MNHNY, CDR2 SVGAGI (reference sequence). The CDR3 contains 16 residues. V lost 5 bases, J lost 1 base, and 14 bases lay in between. The CDR3 spells CASSPADRKTNEKLFF. The CDR3 nucleotides are TGTGCCAGCAGTCCCGCCGACAGAAAAACTAATGAAAAACTGTTTTTT.

The chain couples TRBV7-2 to TRBJ1-1, with D perhaps TRBD1 (5 bases). Trimming took off 5 bases at V and 4 bases at J, with 11 bases between the two ends. Germline values: CDR1 SGHTA, CDR2 FQGNSA. The CDR3 is 13 residues long. CDR3 DNA: TGTGCCAGCAGCAATACAGGCCTCACTGAAGCTTTCTTT. Its translation: CASSNTGLTEAFF.

The V call is TRBV5-4, the J call TRBJ2-2, with 9 bases lining up with TRBD1. Germline V gene lookup returns CDR1 SGHNT and CDR2 YYREEE (reference sequence). Trimming took 3 bases from V and 3 from J; bases not matched to a gene: 3. This CDR3 has 15 residues. As DNA, the CDR3 is TGTGCCAGCAGCTCTGGACAGGGGTACACCGGGGAGCTGTTTTTT. This encodes CASSSGQGYTGELFF.

The chain is built from TRBV7-6 and TRBJ2-2; 10 bases line up with TRBD1. V lost 5 bases, J lost 0 bases, and 12 bases stayed unmatched. CDR3 length: 19 residues. CDR1 and CDR2 from the germline V gene are SGHVS and FNYEAQ. The CDR3 loop reads CASSAIRGQGRSNTGELFF. CDR3 DNA sequence: TGTGCCAGCAGCGCAATTCGGGGACAGGGGAGATCGAACACCGGGGAGCTGTTTTTT.

The chain carries TRBV5-1 and TRBJ1-5; TRBD1 matches at 7 bases. With 0 bases clipped from V and 6 bases from J, the junction kept 6 bases outside the gene matches. The germline V gene encodes CDR1 SGHRS and CDR2 YFSETQ. The CDR3 has 15 residues. The CDR3 reads CASSLGQGDGQPQHF. CDR3 nucleotide sequence: TGCGCCAGCAGCTTGGGGCAGGGGGATGGTCAGCCCCAGCATTTT.

The rearrangement links TRBV6-2 or TRBV6-3 to TRBJ2-7, with 9 bases fitting TRBD1. CDR1 and CDR2 from the germline V gene are MNHEY and SVGEGT. The CDR3 loop spans 15 amino acids. V lost 4 bases and J lost 3; bases outside the gene matches: 7. CDR3 in DNA: TGTGCCAGCAGTTCCCCGGGGACAGGGAGCTACGAGCAGTACTTC. It encodes CASSSPGTGSYEQYF.

In its sample, this clone was seen a few times. The chain is built from TRBV7-9 and TRBJ1-4; 11 nucleotides match TRBD1. J lost 1 base, V lost 5 bases, and 6 bases had no gene match. CDR1 and CDR2 (germline): SEHNR, FQNEAQ (reference sequence). CDR3 length: 17 residues. CDR3: CASSLWTGGRTNEKLFF. The CDR3 DNA follows: TGTGCCAGCAGCCTATGGACAGGGGGCCGAACTAATGAAAAACTGTTTTTT.

This clone was seen only a few times. The V call is TRBV11-2, the J call TRBJ1-1, with D unresolved. The V gene's germline CDR1 is SGHAT and CDR2 FQNNGV. The CDR3 is 15 amino acids. With 1 base removed from V and 1 base from J, the gap between germline ends came to 10 bases. The CDR3 bases are TGTGCCAGCAGCTTAGTTGGCAGAACGAACACTGAAGCTTTCTTT. It is translated as CASSLVGRTNTEAFF.

The chain is built from TRBV21-1 and TRBJ2-2; the DNA was not used to check the table's D call, TRBD1. TRBV21-1 is an annotated pseudogene. CDR3 length: 16 amino acids. The CDR3 spells CASSKAGTGGPGELFF. CDR3 nucleotide sequence: TGTGCCAGCAGCAAAGCCGGGACAGGGGGGCCCGGGGAGCTGTTTTTT.

The rearrangement uses TRBV15 and TRBJ1-6; 7 positions match TRBD1. This CDR3 is built from 15 residues. Trimming took 8 bases from V and 6 from J; bases not matched to a gene: 10. Germline CDR1 reads LNHNV; CDR2 reads YYDKDF (reference sequence). The CDR3 loop reads CATSGGQSFNSPLHF. The CDR3 DNA reads as TGTGCCACCTCTGGGGGACAGAGCTTTAATTCACCCCTCCACTTT.

V and J are TRBV7-9 and TRBJ1-4; TRBD1 matches 11 bases. The CDR3 has 15 residues. J was trimmed by 8 bases and V by 3 bases; bases with no gene match: 5. Germline CDR1 reads SEHNR; CDR2 reads FQNEAQ (reference sequence). This CDR3 is CASSLGDRGEEKLFF. The CDR3 region has the DNA TGTGCCAGCAGCTTGGGGGACAGGGGGGAAGAAAAACTGTTTTTT.